The sequence of this T cell receptor beta chain was determined in a study of beta chain features in type 1 diabetes (dated by TCRdb to about 2018). General notes on the study: Mean age, gender distribution, total cell number and subset yield did not differ between patients and healthy donors. The study compared the TCRB repertoires of sorted circulating CD4+ T cell subsets in recently diagnosed type 1 diabetes patients with those in matched healthy donors. Across all samples, 107,917,701 sorted cells were examined, and cell number per subset correlated strongly with RNA yield. Regulatory and stem cell-like memory subsets were isolated from only 8 patients and roughly eight healthy donors, whereas naive and central memory subsets came from all 30 or so donors.

A single peripheral blood draw of 95 to 150 mL on average was collected from each donor into heparinised tubes. Naive, central memory, regulatory and stem cell-like memory CD4+ T cells were sorted on a BD FACSAria II using a panel including CD45RO, CCR7, CD25, CD127, CD95 and CD27. Purity was above 98% for every sorted population. PBMCs were isolated immediately by Lymphoprep density gradient centrifugation and stained directly without culture. Samples were stained and sorted in pairs, with one healthy donor and one patient per experiment, so that batch effects were minimized. For CDR1 and CDR2, the germline V gene lists SGHVS and FNYEAQ. V sheds 3 bases and J sheds 7 bases, leaving 9 bases between their ends. The CDR3 goes from the cysteine to the phenylalanine over 13 residues. The sequence is cut down to CDR3 DNA, 39 bases in frame from base 1. All of the isolated RNA was reverse transcribed with the High Capacity cDNA Reverse Transcription Kit, so expressed TCRB transcripts were sequenced. Deep immunoSEQ sequencing was performed on naive, central memory and regulatory T cell samples, with an average of roughly 4 million total reads per sample. Sorted cells were lysed in RLT buffer, and RNA was extracted using DNase-treated RNeasy Micro or Mini kits according to cell number. Each cell subset was processed separately to prevent cross-contamination, with patient and healthy donor samples processed together. The immunoSEQ multiplex PCR was used to amplify TCRB sequences from cDNA, generating 87-bp fragments that spanned the CDR3 region. Sequencing of the amplicons was done on the Illumina HiSeq platform. As for the original processing: Synthetic template baselines were used to correct PCR bias computationally, reads within Hamming distance 2 were collapsed together, and singletons that could not be merged were discarded. Reads were aligned to IMGT to assign V, D and J genes, CDR3 length, and insertions or deletions at six rearrangement sites. Within each subset, clonotype counts were normalized to the number of sorted cells before true diversity and Gini coefficients were calculated with the tcR R package. The overlap coefficient, calculated on TCRB nucleotide sequences, was used to quantify repertoire sharing. The source is immuneACCESS, and TCRdb retained only in-frame sequences with V and J called. Part of the clones is not carried over; for the studies checked, unresolved V genes explain less than half of this, and the remainder is unexplained. D and trimming come from the DNA, and the V and J calls and clone size come from that table. The sample table shows under 400,000 clones, and about 15% are seen once. The ten biggest clones cover more than 6.5% of the sample.

The paper as a whole reports these results and caveats: Because cDNA was sequenced instead of genomic DNA, activated cells with high expression could be over-represented, although the groups did not differ in activation or CD3 levels. Patients with type 1 diabetes made fewer insertions and deleted more nucleotides at VDJ recombination sites, implying thymic rearrangement abnormalities. Shorter templates might be favored by PCR, yet because patient and control samples were amplified and corrected together, any such skew would affect both groups equally. In all four CD4+ subsets, TCRB CDR3 length was moderately but significantly shorter in type 1 diabetes patients. The naive, central memory and regulatory TCRB repertoires appeared to resemble one another more closely among patients than among healthy donors. Because small numbers of individuals were included in the HLA sub-analyses, any influence of HLA type on TCRB rearrangement was left unresolved.

This clone was counted between two and nine times. Its antigen specificity is not known. Base-call qualities are not available, and no considerably larger clone is one nucleotide away. Sequenced input: central memory CD4+ T cells from blood. The TCR sequence derives from a man between 25 and 39 years old in good health. The rearranged segments are TRBV7-6 and TRBJ2-2; matching of 5 bases hints at TRBD2 as the D gene. The CDR3 loop reads CASSFFGGGELFF. The DNA is TGTGCCAGCAGCTTTTTCGGAGGCGGGGAGCTGTTTTTT.